This T cell receptor beta chain was found in a study of T-cell memory formation after mild COVID-19. Study outcomes and limitations: Several responding clones turned up in pre-infection memory, indicating that cross-reactive memory may have taken part.

TCRalpha and TCRbeta libraries used 5'RACE with constant-segment primers and UMIs. From the 5' RACE reads, TCRdb called clonotypes with MiXCR, one entry per CDR3 protein. The sample carries hundreds of thousands of distinct CDR3 sequences, around 8% recorded once. This clonotype was recorded at least ten times. The antigen is unknown. V was cut by 2 bases and J by 0 bases, with 4 bases left in between. Germline assignment: CDR1 DFQATT and CDR2 SNEGSKA (reference sequence). The CDR3 spans 12 residues. The sequence came from a young man who had mild COVID-19 (a few samples of this study predate the infection). Cell type and time point are not known. Material: PBMCs or a T cell subset sorted from them (not recorded which). This chain joins TRBV20-1 and TRBJ2-5; D call uncertain. CDR3 loop: CSARSDQETQYF. The CDR3 DNA reads TGCAGTGCTAGATCCGACCAAGAGACCCAGTACTTC.